The 8 T cell receptor beta chains below were found in one sample sequenced in a study of breast tumors, draining lymph nodes, adjacent tissues. TCRdb used MiXCR to reprocess the multiplex PCR reads, holding one entry per CDR3 protein. The data hold some 170,000 distinct CDR3 sequences, with around 35% observed a single time. Axillary draining lymph nodes of breast cancer patients supplied the node samples. Sequenced sample: axillary lymph node tissue. The receptors stem from a female donor with breast cancer. Some clones in this sample may be carry-over from other donors' samples.

This clonotype was observed at least ten times. The CDR3 nucleotides are TGCGCCAGCAGCTTGGTGGCGAGCTACAATGAGCAGTTCTTC. Protein product: CASSLVASYNEQFF. This chain uses TRBV5-1 with TRBJ2-1; the D is unclear. Per germline, CDR1 SGHRS and CDR2 YFSETQ. This CDR3 spans 14 amino acids. Trimming cost V 0 bases and J 3 bases, with 7 bases left between them.

This clonotype was detected many times. This chain uses TRBV7-6 with TRBJ2-6; D is unclear. The CDR3 runs to 14 residues. Germline CDR1 reads SGHVS; CDR2 reads FNYEAQ. V was trimmed by 1 base and J by 6 bases, leaving 7 bases between them. The CDR3 sequence: CASSLDPAANVLTF. The DNA of the CDR3 is TGTGCCAGCAGCTTAGACCCTGCGGCCAACGTCCTGACTTTC.

The chain recombines TRBV11-2 with TRBJ1-1; D is perhaps TRBD1 (5 bases). Trimming removed 0 bases at V and 7 bases at J, with 15 bases between. The CDR3 runs 15 residues. Per the germline V gene, CDR1 is SGHAT and CDR2 is FQNNGV. The CDR3 loop reads CASSLDLGRTYEAFF. The CDR3 DNA reads TGTGCCAGCAGCTTAGACCTGGGACGAACCTATGAAGCTTTCTTT. Using reference TRBV11-2 and TRBJ1-1 for the parts outside the CDR3, the full variable domain is EAGVAQSPRYKIIEKRQSVAFWCNPISGHATLYWYQQILGQGPKLLIQFQNNGVVDDSQLPKDRFSAERLKGVDSTLKIQPAKLEDSAVYLCASSLDLGRTYEAFFGQGTRLTVV.

Concerning this clonotype: Just one base apart from a much larger clone, this may be a read error. Since the CDR3 does not end with the conserved phenylalanine or tryptophan, this likely comes from a read error. The chain couples TRBV6-6 to TRBJ2-7; 9 bases fit TRBD2. The CDR3 has 15 residues. Germline-derived CDR1 and CDR2 are MNHNY and SVGAGI (reference sequence). After removal of 2 bases from V and 4 bases from J, the junction contained 6 bases not matched to a gene. In DNA, the CDR3 is TGTGCCAGCAGTTACCTAGCGGGGTCGCAATACGAGCAGTACTCC. This encodes CASSYLAGSQYEQYS.

In this sample, this clonotype turned up many times. The J gene is TRBJ2-5, the V gene TRBV20-1, with a possible D match to TRBD2 (6 bases). CDR3 length: 19 residues. Trimming pared 1 base from V and 3 bases from J, leaving 27 bases between. Germline V gene data show CDR1 as DFQATT and CDR2 as SNEGSKA (reference sequence). The CDR3 region is CSARAGGRDRDPVEETQYF. The CDR3 region has the DNA TGCAGTGCTAGAGCCGGAGGGCGGGATCGGGACCCCGTAGAAGAGACCCAGTACTTC.

This sequence joins TRBV29-1 and TRBJ1-4; D possibly corresponds to TRBD1 (5 bases). There are 12 residues in the CDR3. V lost 4 bases to trimming and J lost 5 bases, with 8 bases between them. Germline V gene data show CDR1 as SQVTM and CDR2 as ANQGSEA. CDR3 sequence reads: CSVGGTNEKLFF. CDR3 bases: TGCAGCGTTGGGGGGACGAATGAAAAACTGTTTTTT.

This clonotype occurred many times. This chain connects TRBV12-3 or TRBV12-4 to TRBJ1-4, with 9 positions matching TRBD1. The CDR3 sequence is 14 residues long. V was clipped by 7 bases and J by 7 bases; unmatched bases: 7. The CDR3 reads CASTSDRGAEKLFF. The CDR3 coding sequence is TGTGCCAGCACCTCAGACAGGGGGGCTGAAAAACTGTTTTTT.

This sequence joins TRBV15 and TRBJ1-1; no reliable D call. The CDR3 extends over 13 amino acids. The germline V gene encodes CDR1 LNHNV and CDR2 YYDKDF (reference sequence). Trimming took 5 bases from V and 2 from J, leaving 9 bases between them. The CDR3 DNA reads as TGTGCCACCAGCTTAGGCTCAAACACTGAAGCTTTCTTT. The encoded protein is CATSLGSNTEAFF.